This entry lists 19 T cell receptor beta chains sequenced from one sample in a study of T cell repertoires in cytomegalovirus infection. Via MiXCR, TCRdb re-called the reads, giving one row per CDR3 protein. The sample yields some 300,000 distinct CDR3 sequences, around 13% seen once. The sequencing sample was made of PBMCs. These receptors were taken from a human donor in good health (CMV status not recorded). Some clones in this sample may be carry-over from other donors' samples.

This clonotype was found many times. This sequence joins TRBV2 and TRBJ2-3; D possibly corresponds to TRBD2 (5 bases). CDR3 length equals 15 residues. Trimming stripped 3 bases from V and 2 bases from J, with 12 bases between. CDR1 and CDR2 (germline): SNHLY, FYNNEI. CDR3 nucleotides: TGTGCCAGCAGTGATCTCGGTAGCGTCACAGATACGCAGTATTTT. Protein product: CASSDLGSVTDTQYF.

This rearrangement joins TRBV2 to TRBJ2-3; the D is unclear. The V end was cut by 3 bases, the J end by 6 bases, with 4 bases between. CDR3 length: 11 amino acids. Germline CDR1 and CDR2: SNHLY and FYNNEI. In nucleotides, the CDR3 is TGTGCCAGCAGTGATATCGATACGCAGTATTTT. As protein: CASSDIDTQYF.

The table lists this clonotype with a few counts. V gene TRBV29-1 combines with J gene TRBJ1-2, with D possibly matching TRBD1 (5 bases). With 4 bases removed from V and 6 bases from J, the gap between germline ends came to 9 bases. Germline V gives CDR1 SQVTM, CDR2 ANQGSEA. The CDR3 covers 11 residues. This CDR3 reads CSVGRGDGYTF. In DNA, the CDR3 is TGCAGCGTTGGGAGAGGGGATGGCTACACCTTC.

The chain carries TRBV2 and TRBJ1-1; the D is unclear. With 8 bases removed from V and 2 bases from J, the gap between germline ends came to 9 bases. This CDR3 spans 12 amino acids. The germline CDR1 and CDR2 sequences are SNHLY and FYNNEI. The CDR3 DNA follows: TGTGCCAGCCACGAAGGAAACACTGAAGCTTTCTTT. This sequence encodes CASHEGNTEAFF.

This clonotype was detected a few times. The chain carries TRBV7-3 and TRBJ2-2, with TRBD1 matching 11 bases. The CDR3 loop spans 17 amino acids. Trimming at V came to 5 bases and at J to 5 bases, leaving 10 bases not matched to a gene. Germline CDR1 reads SGHTA; CDR2 reads FQGTGA. The chain's CDR3 is CASSPKFWDRGTGELFF. The CDR3 DNA is TGTGCCAGCAGCCCGAAATTCTGGGACAGGGGGACCGGGGAGCTGTTTTTT.

This chain's CDR3 is CSAPEAGSQYF. CDR3 sequence (DNA): TGCAGTGCCCCGGAAGCGGGCTCACAGTATTTT. The chain carries TRBV20-1 and TRBJ2-3; D may be TRBD2 (6 bases). Trimming shortened V by 6 bases and J by 12 bases, and 16 bases separated the two germline ends. The CDR3 consists of 11 residues. CDR1 and CDR2 (germline): DFQATT, SNEGSKA (reference sequence).

The chain uses TRBV20-1 and TRBJ1-6; D perhaps matches TRBD1 (6 bases). CDR1 and CDR2 from the germline V gene are DFQATT and SNEGSKA (reference sequence). V lost 0 bases and J lost 6, with 18 bases in between. This CDR3 has 17 amino acids. CDR3 residues: CSARDRGTTFRNSPLHF. The CDR3 nucleotides read TGCAGTGCTAGAGATAGAGGGACAACATTCCGTAATTCACCCCTCCACTTT.

The sample holds many counts of this clonotype. In DNA form, the CDR3 reads TGTGCCAGCAGTCAGAGACAGGTGGGACAGCCCCAGCATTTT. Translated, it gives CASSQRQVGQPQHF. V gene TRBV6-5 combines with J gene TRBJ1-5; tentative D call: TRBD1 (6 bases). Germline values: CDR1 MNHEY, CDR2 SVGAGI. The CDR3 extends over 14 amino acids. Trimming took off 5 bases at V and 7 bases at J, with 15 bases between the two ends.

The rearrangement joins TRBV15 to TRBJ1-5; D gene ambiguous. This CDR3 is built from 14 residues. V lost 3 bases and J 4 bases, leaving 10 bases between the germline ends. Germline V lookup: CDR1 LNHNV, CDR2 YYDKDF (reference sequence). The CDR3 region has the DNA TGTGCCACCAGCAGCCGGGCCGCAAATCAGCCCCAGCATTTT. Translation: CATSSRAANQPQHF.

This clonotype was picked up a small number of times. The chain employs TRBV3-1 and TRBJ2-7; either TRBD1 or TRBD2 may fit D (5 bases each). The V end lost 2 bases, the J end lost 4 bases, and 15 bases lay between the germline ends. The CDR3 has 15 amino acids. CDR1 and CDR2 (germline): LGHDT, YNNKEL (reference sequence). The CDR3 loop reads CASSQSGRAFYEQYF. The CDR3 nucleotides are TGTGCCAGCAGCCAAAGCGGCAGGGCCTTTTACGAGCAGTACTTC.

In this sample, this clonotype turned up a few times. CDR3 nucleotides: TGTGCCAGCAGGATTGGGCCGATCGGGGCTCAGCCCCAGCATTTT. Residues: CASRIGPIGAQPQHF. The rearrangement uses TRBV28 and TRBJ1-5, with D possibly being TRBD1 (5 bases). The CDR3 runs to 15 residues. V gave up 6 bases and J gave up 6 bases, with 18 bases separating them. Germline CDR1 and CDR2: MDHEN and SYDVKM.

This clonotype was seen more than once but under ten times. This sequence joins TRBV18 and TRBJ2-5; D possibly corresponds to TRBD2 (6 bases). This CDR3 has 15 amino acids. The V gene lost 3 bases and the J gene lost 1 base, with 12 bases spanning the gap. CDR1 and CDR2 (germline): KGHSH, LQKENI. The DNA of the CDR3 is TGTGCCAGCTCACCTGGAGCGGGTCCCCAAGAGACCCAGTACTTC. Protein sequence: CASSPGAGPQETQYF.

This clonotype has at least ten counts. The V call is TRBV4-2, the J call TRBJ1-2; D gene uncertain. The CDR3 has 14 amino acids. The V gene's germline CDR1 is LGHNA and CDR2 YNFKEQ. V lost 0 bases to trimming and J lost 2 bases, with 7 bases between them. CDR3 in DNA: TGTGCCAGCAGCCAAGAAGGGCCCAACTATGGCTACACCTTC. It encodes CASSQEGPNYGYTF.

The rearrangement uses TRBV29-1 and TRBJ1-4, with a weak D call TRBD1 (5 bases). Germline V lookup: CDR1 SQVTM, CDR2 ANQGSEA. Trimming cost V 7 bases and J 8 bases, with 14 bases left between them. This CDR3 is built from 12 residues. CDR3 nucleotides: TGCAGCGCCTCGGCAGGGACGGAAAAACTGTTTTTT. Translating gives CSASAGTEKLFF.

The sample holds many counts of this clonotype. The CDR3 protein is CASNEAGDVGNEQFF. The CDR3 coding sequence is TGTGCCAGCAACGAAGCAGGGGACGTGGGAAATGAGCAGTTCTTC. V gene TRBV7-9 combines with J gene TRBJ2-1; TRBD1 might be the D (6 bases). Germline V gives CDR1 SEHNR, CDR2 FQNEAQ (reference sequence). This CDR3 region has 15 residues. V dropped 7 bases and J dropped 7 bases, with 20 bases sitting between them.

The chain has TRBV29-1 and TRBJ2-5; D ambiguous. Trimming shortened V by 4 bases and J by 3 bases, and 12 bases separated the two germline ends. Germline loops: CDR1 SQVTM, CDR2 ANQGSEA. The CDR3 sequence is 13 residues long. CDR3 region: CSVAPSGEETQYF. The DNA of the CDR3 is TGCAGCGTTGCCCCGTCCGGAGAAGAGACCCAGTACTTC.

In its sample, this clonotype was seen a few times. V gene TRBV7-2 combines with J gene TRBJ1-1; D is uncertain. CDR3 length: 14 amino acids. V gave up 3 bases and J gave up 4 bases, with 12 bases separating them. Per germline, CDR1 SGHTA and CDR2 FQGNSA. CDR3 region: CASSLRGLGTEAFF. The CDR3 DNA follows: TGTGCCAGCAGCTTGCGGGGTTTAGGCACTGAAGCTTTCTTT.

This clonotype occurred many times. The chain carries TRBV15 and TRBJ2-5, with a weak D call TRBD2 (5 bases). This CDR3 contains 14 residues. Per germline, CDR1 LNHNV and CDR2 YYDKDF (reference sequence). The germline V and J ends were trimmed by 0 bases and 5 bases, with 10 bases remaining between them. CDR3 residues: CATSRDEGSETQYF. The CDR3 DNA reads TGTGCCACCAGCAGAGATGAGGGCTCGGAGACCCAGTACTTC.

This clonotype was counted at least ten times. This chain joins TRBV7-8 and TRBJ1-1, with 7 positions matching TRBD1. This CDR3 has 14 amino acids. Looked up from germline, CDR1 is SGHVS and CDR2 is FQNEAQ. V dropped 3 bases and J dropped 5; count of bases not matched to a gene: 6. The CDR3 sequence: CASSLTGKQTEAFF. CDR3 DNA sequence: TGTGCCAGCAGCTTGACAGGGAAACAGACTGAAGCTTTCTTT.